The 16 T cell receptor beta chains below all came from one sample that was sequenced in a study of beta chain features in type 1 diabetes. Overall study findings and caveats: In all four CD4+ subsets, TCRB CDR3 length was significantly, moderately reduced in type 1 diabetes.

The sequenced template was cDNA made from the entire isolated RNA. Produced via immunoSEQ multiplex PCR; TCRdb's table is partial and in-frame only. The sample has under 130,000 clones, roughly 28% seen once; the top ten hold around 0.5%. Antigens of these TCRs are unknown. The sequenced material came from central memory CD4+ T cells from blood. All receptors derive from a woman younger than 30 with type 1 diabetes.

This clone turned up a few times. V and J are TRBV29-1 and TRBJ1-2, with TRBD1 matching 9 bases. From germline, CDR1 is SQVTM and CDR2 ANQGSEA. V dropped 6 bases and J dropped 8; count of bases not matched to a gene: 13. The CDR3 loop spans 14 amino acids. CDR3: CSVAPGGTGPGYTF. Written as DNA, the CDR3 is TGCAGCGTCGCCCCTGGTGGGACAGGGCCCGGCTACACCTTC.

The chain employs TRBV6-1 and TRBJ2-1; 8 bases fit TRBD2. The CDR3 runs 16 residues. The V segment lost 2 bases and the J segment 0 bases; nucleotides outside the gene matches: 3. Germline assignment: CDR1 MNHNS and CDR2 SASEGT. The CDR3 DNA sequence: TGTGCCAGCAGTGAAACTAGCGGATACTCCTACAATGAGCAGTTCTTC. As protein: CASSETSGYSYNEQFF.

The sample holds a few counts of this clone. The V call is TRBV6-6, the J call TRBJ2-3; TRBD2 might be the D (6 bases). The CDR3 has 13 amino acids. V shed 5 bases and J shed 5 bases, with 11 bases lying between them. The germline gives CDR1 MNHNY, CDR2 SVGAGI (reference sequence). CDR3: CASSARDLDTQYF. CDR3 bases: TGTGCCAGCAGTGCCCGGGACTTAGATACGCAGTATTTT.

This clone was seen a handful of times. The chain has TRBV2 and TRBJ2-3; 7 positions match TRBD2. CDR3 size: 14 residues. In germline, CDR1 is SNHLY, CDR2 FYNNEI. With 8 bases clipped from V and 3 bases from J, the junction kept 8 bases outside the gene matches. CDR3 sequence (DNA): TGTGCCAGCTGTAGCGGGCCCTGGACAGATACGCAGTATTTT. Protein: CASCSGPWTDTQYF.

The chain links TRBV5-6 to TRBJ2-5; 7 bases match TRBD1. J lost 5 bases, V lost 3 bases, and 7 bases had no gene match. The germline V gene encodes CDR1 SGHDT and CDR2 YYEEEE. The CDR3 loop spans 14 amino acids. The CDR3 region is CASSSTTGMETQYF. Here the CDR3 DNA reads TGTGCCAGCAGCTCCACGACAGGGATGGAGACCCAGTACTTC.

The chain combines TRBV6-1 with TRBJ1-5, with 8 bases fitting TRBD1. CDR1 and CDR2 from the germline V gene are MNHNS and SASEGT. This CDR3 region has 13 residues. Trimming cost V 6 bases and J 7 bases; bases outside gene matches: 5. DNA of the CDR3: TGTGCCAGCAGACCGACAGGGGAACAGCCCCAGCATTTT. Translation gives CASRPTGEQPQHF.

This clone was counted between two and nine times. This sequence joins TRBV5-6 and TRBJ2-5, with D possibly being TRBD2 (5 bases). Germline CDR1 reads SGHDT; CDR2 reads YYEEEE. Between the trimmed V and J ends, which lost 6 bases and 5 bases, there was a span of 11 bases. The CDR3 runs 12 residues. CDR3 region: CASNEGRETQYF. The CDR3 DNA is TGTGCCAGCAATGAGGGTCGGGAGACCCAGTACTTC.

The chain joins TRBV18 to TRBJ2-6; D is unresolved. This CDR3 is 13 amino acids long. The V end lost 4 bases, the J end lost 1 base, and 2 bases lay between the germline ends. Germline values: CDR1 KGHSH, CDR2 LQKENI. The CDR3 is CASSLSGANVLTF. Written as DNA, the CDR3 is TGTGCCAGCTCACTATCTGGGGCCAACGTCCTGACTTTC.

In this sample, this clone turned up a few times. This chain links TRBV20-1 with TRBJ2-1, with a weak D call TRBD1 (5 bases). Per germline, CDR1 DFQATT and CDR2 SNEGSKA (reference sequence). The CDR3 loop spans 11 amino acids. V shed 6 bases and J shed 9 bases, with 12 bases lying between them. CDR3 in DNA: TGCAGTGCGGGGCAGGGCGGTGAGCAGTTCTTC. It is translated as CSAGQGGEQFF.

V gene TRBV14 combines with J gene TRBJ2-5; TRBD2 matches at 13 bases. J gave up 2 bases and V 3 bases, and 9 bases lay outside the gene matches. CDR3 length equals 18 residues. Germline lookup yields CDR1 SGHDN and CDR2 FVKESK. The CDR3 loop reads CASSHPLAGGPRQETQYF. CDR3 sequence (DNA): TGTGCCAGCAGCCACCCACTAGCGGGAGGGCCTCGGCAAGAGACCCAGTACTTC.

The rearrangement joins TRBV29-1 to TRBJ2-3; TRBD2 aligns across 12 bases. Germline loops: CDR1 SQVTM, CDR2 ANQGSEA. The J segment lost 3 bases and the V segment lost 5 bases, leaving 3 bases of the junction unmatched. CDR3 length equals 14 residues. The CDR3 loop is CSVSSGRATDTQYF. CDR3 coding DNA: TGCAGCGTTTCTAGCGGGAGGGCTACAGATACGCAGTATTTT.

This clone showed up just a few times. J is TRBJ2-6 and V is TRBV5-1; 8 bases align to TRBD2. CDR3 length: 16 residues. Germline values: CDR1 SGHRS, CDR2 YFSETQ. V lost 2 bases and J lost 3; bases outside the gene matches: 4. CDR3 region: CASSFGGADGANVLTF. The CDR3 nucleotides read TGCGCCAGCAGCTTCGGGGGGGCGGATGGGGCCAACGTCCTGACTTTC.

The chain combines TRBV16 with TRBJ1-4, with no clear D. The V end lost 2 bases, the J end lost 0 bases, and 10 bases lay between the germline ends. CDR3 length: 16 residues. Germline CDR1 reads KGHSY; CDR2 reads FQNENV. The CDR3 DNA sequence: TGTGCCAGCAGCCAACAAAGCGGAGCAACTAATGAAAAACTGTTTTTT. As protein: CASSQQSGATNEKLFF. Filled out from reference TRBV16 and TRBJ1-4, the complete variable domain reads GEEVAQTPKHLVRGEGQKAKLYCAPIKGHSYVFWYQQVLKNEFKFLISFQNENVFDETGMPKERFSAKCLPNSPCSLEIQATKLEDSAVYFCASSQQSGATNEKLFFGSGTQLSVL.

This rearrangement joins TRBV2 to TRBJ2-1; 7 bases match TRBD1. The CDR3 contains 13 residues. V shed 5 bases and J 9 bases; nucleotides not matched to a gene: 7. CDR1 and CDR2 from the germline V gene are SNHLY and FYNNEI. CDR3 sequence reads: CASSNDRVGEQFF. DNA of the CDR3: TGTGCCAGCAGTAATGACAGGGTAGGTGAGCAGTTCTTC.

This chain uses TRBV12-5 with TRBJ2-5, with 7 bases matching TRBD2. This CDR3 has 16 amino acids. After removal of 7 bases from V and 1 base from J, the junction contained 12 bases not matched to a gene. The germline V gene has CDR1 LGHNT and CDR2 FRNRAP. CDR3 nucleotides: TGTGCTAGTGCCCCATCACGGGCGGGAGCCCAAGAGACCCAGTACTTC. This codes for CASAPSRAGAQETQYF.

The CDR3 DNA reads as TGTGCCTGGAGGCTGGCGGGAAGCACAGATACGCAGTATTTT. Translating gives CAWRLAGSTDTQYF. This sequence joins TRBV30 and TRBJ2-3, with D possibly matching TRBD2 (6 bases). CDR1 and CDR2 from the germline V gene are GTSNPN and SVGIG (reference sequence). Trimming cost V 3 bases and J 0 bases, with 10 bases left between them. This CDR3 region has 14 residues.